This T cell receptor beta chain is from a study of neurological immune-mediated disorders. 2 million unsorted PBMCs were stored in RNAlater at -80 °C before RNA extraction. Many counts were recorded for this clonotype. There are 14 residues in the CDR3. CDR1 and CDR2 from the germline V gene are LGHDT and YNNKEL (reference sequence). Unmatched junction bases numbered 3, after V lost 1 base and J lost 7 bases. The cDNA was generated by 5'RACE with 10-nucleotide random UMIs. TCRdb analysed the 5' RACE reads with MiXCR anew, one entry per CDR3 protein. The data show tens of thousands of distinct CDR3 sequences, approximately 10% seen once.

The sequence came from a woman in her thirties with HTLV-1-associated myelopathy (HAM/TSP). The sample was PBMCs. The chain couples TRBV3-1 to TRBJ2-1; 8 bases fit TRBD1. The CDR3 DNA reads TGTGCCAGCAGCCAAGGCAGGGGGCGGAATGAGCAGTTCTTC. Its protein product is CASSQGRGRNEQFF.